This T cell receptor beta chain stems from a study of blood T cell repertoires in COVID-19 (dated by TCRdb to the early 2020s). About the study as a whole: Samples from collaborators originated in the United States, Italy and Spain and spanned both the acute and convalescent phases of COVID-19. The material from the prospective study consisted of cDNA or gDNA derived from T cells, B-cell-depleted T cells, or PBMCs. Deeply sampled blood TCRbeta repertoires from subjects exposed to, actively infected with, or recovered from COVID-19 were included in the dataset. The repertoires were released in a freely available public database intended as a resource for research on the immune response to SARS-CoV-2. The samples were drawn from two sources: the first 160 participants of the ongoing ImmuneRACE study, and 1,000 to 1,500 subjects contributed by 6 global collaborators. Nearly every sample came with metadata listing a de-identified subject ID, COVID-19 status, age in years and sex. Where HLA class I and class II types were available, the types were taken from metadata supplied by the sample provider, not from assay-based typing. Study-wide conclusions, independent of this receptor: The quantity of clinical and demographic metadata differed by source and by participant and was supplied without curation.

About this clone: What antigen it recognizes has not been identified. Nothing much larger sits one base from this clone, and base qualities are not available.

Enrolling through a virtual design, the prospective study's participants ranged in age from roughly 18 to 90 years and lived across about two dozen United States geographic areas. In the prospective study, cohorts were assigned on the basis of participant-reported clinical history obtained from a screening survey and a study questionnaire. Recovered participants in ImmuneRACE Cohort 3 were defined by two consecutive negative NP/OP PCR tests, clearance by a healthcare professional, or resolution of symptoms. Mobile phlebotomists in the prospective study collected whole blood, serum and a nasopharyngeal or oropharyngeal swab from every participant. Participants in the prospective study had the option to provide additional blood draws and questionnaires over an approximately 2-month period. Before DNA extraction, blood samples from the prospective study were shipped at room temperature or frozen.

TCRbeta CDR3 regions were amplified from genomic DNA by means of the immunoSEQ Assay, a bias-controlled multiplex PCR. Processing in the source paper ran as follows. The number of nucleated cells in each sample was estimated from the amplification of reference gene primers within the assay. To quantify the absolute abundance of each unique TCRbeta CDR3 rearrangement, sequence reads were collapsed and filtered. Productive Simpson clonality was computed per sample as the square root of Simpson's diversity index over productive rearrangements. TCRdb stores this immuneACCESS table with in-frame sequences only. Part of the clones is absent; in the studies checked, under half of the shortfall reflects unresolved V genes, and no reason is known for the rest. D and trimming come from the DNA, and the V and J calls and clone size come from that table. This sample is represented by under 450,000 clones; around 87% of them were singletons. The ten biggest clones cover 1.3% of the sample.

The sequence was collected from a man aged 25-40 years who had recovered from COVID-19. Material for sequencing was PBMCs or T cells enriched from blood (not recorded which).

The nucleotides read TGCGCCAGCAGCCATGGTACGGGACAGCTGCATTCACCCCTCCACTTT. This encodes CASSHGTGQLHSPLHF. The rearranged segments are TRBV4-1 and TRBJ1-6, with 7 bases aligning to TRBD1. Via the germline V gene, CDR1 is MGHRA and CDR2 YSYEKL. From V the trimming removes 3 bases and from J it removes 8 bases, while the gene matches leave 10 bases of the junction unaccounted for. The CDR3 runs 16 residues from the cysteine to the phenylalanine. The kept DNA is CDR3 alone, 48 bases in frame from the first base.